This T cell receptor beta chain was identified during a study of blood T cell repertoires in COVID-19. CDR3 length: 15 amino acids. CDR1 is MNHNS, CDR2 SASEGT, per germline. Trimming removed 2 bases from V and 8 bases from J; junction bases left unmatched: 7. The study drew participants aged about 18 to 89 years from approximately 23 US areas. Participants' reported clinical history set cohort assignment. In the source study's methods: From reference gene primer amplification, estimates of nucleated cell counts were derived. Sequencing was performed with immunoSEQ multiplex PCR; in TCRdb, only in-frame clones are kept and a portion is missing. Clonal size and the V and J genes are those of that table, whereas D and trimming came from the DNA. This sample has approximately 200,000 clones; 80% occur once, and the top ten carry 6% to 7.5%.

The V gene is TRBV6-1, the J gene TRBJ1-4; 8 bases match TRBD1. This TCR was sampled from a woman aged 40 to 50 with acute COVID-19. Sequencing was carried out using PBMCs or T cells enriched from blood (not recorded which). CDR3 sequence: CASSETEAGGEKLFF. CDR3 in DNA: TGTGCCAGCAGTGAAACGGAAGCAGGGGGCGAAAAACTGTTTTTT.